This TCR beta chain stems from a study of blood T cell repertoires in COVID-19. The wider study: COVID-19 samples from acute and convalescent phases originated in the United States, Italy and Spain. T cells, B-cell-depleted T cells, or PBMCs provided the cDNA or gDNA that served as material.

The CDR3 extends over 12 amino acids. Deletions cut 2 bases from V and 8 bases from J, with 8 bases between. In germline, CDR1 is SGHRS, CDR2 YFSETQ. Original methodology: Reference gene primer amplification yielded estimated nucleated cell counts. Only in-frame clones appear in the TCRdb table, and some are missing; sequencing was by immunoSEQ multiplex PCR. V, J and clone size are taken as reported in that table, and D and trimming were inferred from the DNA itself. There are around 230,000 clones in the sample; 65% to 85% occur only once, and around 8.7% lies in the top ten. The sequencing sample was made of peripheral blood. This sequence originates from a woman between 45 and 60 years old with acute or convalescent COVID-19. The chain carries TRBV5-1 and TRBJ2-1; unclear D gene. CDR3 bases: TGCGCCAGCAGCTTCTCCCCCCATGAGCAGTTCTTC. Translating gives CASSFSPHEQFF.